Below are 30 T cell receptor beta chains sequenced from a single sample in a study of T cell responses to AZD1222 COVID-19 vaccine. This table comes from immunoSEQ multiplex PCR, and its TCRdb copy is limited to in-frame clones, with some not included. The data contain 110,000 or so clones, about 88% of them singletons. The sequencing here drew on peripheral blood, taken 28 days after the second AZD1222 dose. The receptors stem from an adult who received the AZD1222 COVID-19 vaccine.

The chain has TRBV7-6 and TRBJ2-3; possibly TRBD2 for D (5 bases). The CDR3 loop spans 16 amino acids. Germline CDR1 and CDR2: SGHVS and FNYEAQ. Between the trimmed V and J ends, which lost 5 bases and 0 bases, there was a span of 15 bases. This chain's CDR3 is CASSIEAESSTDTQYF. CDR3 nucleotides: TGTGCCAGCAGCATCGAAGCGGAATCTAGCACAGATACGCAGTATTTT.

V usage is TRBV7-2 and J usage is TRBJ1-3, with TRBD1 identical over 11 bases. The germline V gene has CDR1 SGHTA and CDR2 FQGNSA. This CDR3 contains 15 residues. J lost 4 bases, V lost 5 bases, and 4 bases had no gene match. The CDR3 reads CASSRDRGTGNTIYF. CDR3 bases: TGTGCCAGCAGCCGGGACAGGGGGACCGGAAACACCATATATTTT.

This clone was seen only once. V gene TRBV27 combines with J gene TRBJ2-7; 10 nucleotides line up with TRBD1. Losses at the gene ends were 3 bases for V and 1 base for J; bases not matched to a gene: 6. The CDR3 is 16 residues long. In germline, CDR1 is MNHEY, CDR2 SMNVEV (reference sequence). The CDR3 DNA reads as TGTGCCAGCAGTTTTTTTGGACAGGGGGGATCCTACGAGCAGTACTTC. As protein: CASSFFGQGGSYEQYF.

For the CDR3, the DNA is TGTGCCAGCAGTGAAGATGGCCGGAGGACTGAAGCTTTCTTT. This translates into CASSEDGRRTEAFF. The V and J genes are TRBV2 and TRBJ1-1; D is unclear. V was cut by 1 base and J by 5 bases, with 11 bases left in between. Germline assignment: CDR1 SNHLY and CDR2 FYNNEI. The length of the CDR3 is 14 residues.

This chain joins TRBV7-3 and TRBJ1-4; D may be TRBD1 (6 bases). Trimming removed 4 bases at V and 0 bases at J, with 15 bases between. Germline V gene data show CDR1 as SGHTA and CDR2 as FQGTGA. The CDR3 consists of 17 residues. The chain's CDR3 is CASSCSDRPPTNEKLFF. The CDR3 DNA is TGTGCCAGCAGCTGCTCGGACAGACCTCCAACTAATGAAAAACTGTTTTTT. Looking up the rest from reference TRBV7-3 and TRBJ1-4 gives the full variable domain: GAGVSQTPSNKVTEKGKYVELRCDPISGHTALYWYRQSLGQGPEFLIYFQGTGAADDSGLPNDRFFAVRPEGSVSTLKIQRTERGDSAVYLCASSCSDRPPTNEKLFFGSGTQLSVL.

In its sample, this clone was seen once. The rearrangement uses TRBV30 and TRBJ2-3; TRBD2 matches at 16 bases. The ends lost 2 bases at V and 1 base at J; junction bases unmatched: 3. Germline values: CDR1 GTSNPN, CDR2 SVGIG (reference sequence). The length of the CDR3 is 17 residues. This CDR3 is CAWSPGTSGGGTDTQYF. The DNA of the CDR3 is TGTGCCTGGAGTCCCGGGACTAGCGGGGGGGGCACAGATACGCAGTATTTT.

This chain connects TRBV6-5 to TRBJ2-6, with unresolved D. The CDR3 has 11 amino acids. The germline V gene has CDR1 MNHEY and CDR2 SVGAGI. With 6 bases removed from V and 17 bases from J, the gap between germline ends came to 14 bases. CDR3 in DNA: TGTGCCAGCAGCCGGGCCTCTATTTTGACTTTC. Residues: CASSRASILTF.

This chain connects TRBV27 to TRBJ2-7, with TRBD2 matching 8 bases. This CDR3 is 15 amino acids long. The J segment lost 0 bases and the V segment lost 2 bases, leaving 3 bases of the junction unmatched. Germline V gives CDR1 MNHEY, CDR2 SMNVEV (reference sequence). The chain's CDR3 is CASSLSLAGSYEQYF. CDR3 in DNA: TGTGCCAGCAGTTTAAGTCTAGCGGGCTCCTACGAGCAGTACTTC.

The V call is TRBV27, the J call TRBJ2-5; D gene unclear. The CDR3 has 13 amino acids. Germline loops: CDR1 MNHEY, CDR2 SMNVEV (reference sequence). V lost 7 bases, J lost 4 bases, and 13 bases lay in between. The CDR3: CASTLGNGETQYF. The CDR3 DNA sequence: TGTGCCAGCACCTTGGGGAATGGAGAGACCCAGTACTTC.

The genes are TRBV4-2 and TRBJ1-6; D is unresolved. The V end lost 1 base, the J end lost 5 bases, and 12 bases lay between the germline ends. Germline V lookup: CDR1 LGHNA, CDR2 YNFKEQ. The length of the CDR3 is 16 residues. CDR3 DNA: TGTGCCAGCAGCCAAGCCCTGTCTGACGATAATTCACCCCTCCACTTT. Translation gives CASSQALSDDNSPLHF.

Only a few counts were recorded for this clone. This chain links TRBV7-9 with TRBJ2-2; TRBD2 matches 13 bases. The CDR3 has 17 residues. The junction had 3 bases not matched to a gene; V was cut back by 5 bases and J by 0 bases. Germline CDR1 reads SEHNR; CDR2 reads FQNEAQ (reference sequence). The CDR3: CASSATSGGPNTGELFF. In DNA, the CDR3 is TGTGCCAGCAGCGCGACTAGCGGGGGGCCGAACACCGGGGAGCTGTTTTTT.

The gene calls are TRBV5-6 and TRBJ2-5; D assignment may be TRBD1 or TRBD2 (6 bases each). This CDR3 has 14 amino acids. The ends were cut back, 0 bases at V and 5 bases at J, with 11 bases in the middle. CDR1 and CDR2 (germline): SGHDT, YYEEEE. CDR3: CASSLARGPETQYF. Written as DNA, the CDR3 is TGTGCCAGCAGCTTGGCTCGGGGGCCGGAGACCCAGTACTTC.

The J gene is TRBJ1-1, the V gene TRBV3-1 (or the pseudogene TRBV3-2); no clear D gene. The CDR3 totals 16 residues. The germline V gene encodes CDR1 LGHDT and CDR2 YNNKEL (reference sequence). V was clipped by 0 bases and J by 1 base, with 12 bases between them. The CDR3 nucleotides are TGTGCCAGCAGCCAAGAAGGCTATGCAGAGAACACTGAAGCTTTCTTT. It specifies CASSQEGYAENTEAFF.

This clone appeared a single time. The chain links TRBV10-3 to TRBJ2-7; D might be TRBD1 (7 bases). This CDR3 spans 13 amino acids. V lost 4 bases and J lost 4, with 11 bases in between. CDR1 ENHRY and CDR2 SYGVKD come from the germline V gene. CDR3 in amino acids: CAISGGDRYEQYF. The CDR3 DNA reads TGTGCCATCAGTGGCGGGGACAGATACGAGCAGTACTTC.

With regard to this clone: Other DNA sequences in the sample encode the same CDR3. The chain employs TRBV30 and TRBJ1-3; TRBD1 is a possible D gene (5 bases). V gave up 3 bases and J gave up 1 base, with 7 bases separating them. Germline V CDR1 and CDR2: GTSNPN, SVGIG (reference sequence). The CDR3 has 13 residues. CDR3 coding DNA: TGTGCCTGGAGCAGGGCTTCTGGAAACACCATATATTTT. This gives the protein CAWSRASGNTIYF.

The rearrangement joins TRBV4-3 to TRBJ2-3, with 11 bases identical to TRBD2. The length of the CDR3 is 16 residues. Germline V gives CDR1 LGHNA, CDR2 YSLEER. Trimming at V came to 4 bases and at J to 5 bases, leaving 8 bases not matched to a gene. The CDR3 coding sequence is TGCGCCAGCAGCCTAATAGCGGGGGGGCCGGTAGATACGCAGTATTTT. The encoded protein is CASSLIAGGPVDTQYF.

There are a few counts of this clone. The chain joins TRBV5-4 to TRBJ1-2, with D uncertain. Germline CDR1 SGHNT, CDR2 YYREEE (reference sequence). CDR3 length: 12 amino acids. Trimming shortened V by 0 bases and J by 8 bases, and 8 bases separated the two germline ends. The CDR3: CASSLARAGYTF. CDR3 DNA: TGTGCCAGCAGCTTGGCCCGGGCAGGCTACACCTTC.

The chain carries TRBV5-1 and TRBJ2-7, with D unclear. This CDR3 has 13 residues. V lost 1 base and J lost 5, with 10 bases in between. In germline, CDR1 is SGHRS, CDR2 YFSETQ. The CDR3: CASSLPRANEQYF. The CDR3 DNA sequence: TGCGCCAGCAGCTTGCCTCGGGCGAACGAGCAGTACTTC.

This rearrangement joins TRBV4-1 to TRBJ1-2; a possible D gene is TRBD1 (6 bases). The CDR3 consists of 15 residues. CDR1 MGHRA and CDR2 YSYEKL come from the germline V gene. Trimming stripped 0 bases from V and 0 bases from J, with 8 bases between. Here the CDR3 DNA reads TGCGCCAGCAGCCAAGATCCAGGGGCTAACTATGGCTACACCTTC. This translates into CASSQDPGANYGYTF.

This chain joins TRBV3-1 (or the pseudogene TRBV3-2) and TRBJ2-7; TRBD1 might be the D (6 bases). This CDR3 spans 15 amino acids. The germline V gene encodes CDR1 LGHDT and CDR2 YNNKEL (reference sequence). Trimming shortened V by 1 base and J by 3 bases, and 13 bases separated the two germline ends. The CDR3, as DNA: TGTGCCAGCAGCCAAGCCCCGGGACATTTCTACGAGCAGTACTTC. Translation gives CASSQAPGHFYEQYF.

The CDR3 DNA is TGTGCCAGCAGCTTAGCGGGCAGGTATGAGCAGTTCTTC. This codes for CASSLAGRYEQFF. The rearrangement links TRBV7-9 to TRBJ2-1; D is uncertain. The V end lost 0 bases, the J end lost 8 bases, and 8 bases lay between the germline ends. CDR3 length: 13 amino acids. Germline V gives CDR1 SEHNR, CDR2 FQNEAQ (reference sequence).

The chain combines TRBV7-9 with TRBJ2-3; D gene uncertain. The germline V gene has CDR1 SEHNR and CDR2 FQNEAQ (reference sequence). The ends were cut back, 2 bases at V and 6 bases at J, with 9 bases in the middle. There are 13 residues in the CDR3. This CDR3 is CASSLLGYDTQYF. Written as DNA, the CDR3 is TGTGCCAGCAGCTTATTGGGGTACGATACGCAGTATTTT.

This chain joins TRBV12-3 or TRBV12-4 and TRBJ2-1, with 7 bases matching TRBD2. The ends lost 5 bases at V and 10 bases at J; junction bases unmatched: 5. The CDR3 runs 12 residues. The CDR3 sequence: CASSRDYQEQFF. The CDR3 DNA follows: TGTGCCAGCAGTAGGGACTATCAGGAGCAGTTCTTC.

The gene calls are TRBV9 and TRBJ1-5; D is unclear. CDR3 size: 11 residues. Germline V gene sequence: CDR1 SGDLS, CDR2 YYNGEE. Trimming took 3 bases from V and 8 from J, leaving 6 bases between them. The CDR3 DNA follows: TGTGCCAGCAGCGCGGTGGAGCCCCAGCATTTT. Translating gives CASSAVEPQHF.

The chain carries TRBV6-5 and TRBJ2-2; D ambiguous. Germline V gene sequence: CDR1 MNHEY, CDR2 SVGAGI. Trimming stripped 8 bases from V and 2 bases from J, with 12 bases between. The CDR3 runs to 14 residues. The CDR3 reads CASRRPINTGELFF. The CDR3 bases are TGTGCCAGCCGTAGGCCTATTAACACCGGGGAGCTGTTTTTT.

This chain links TRBV19 with TRBJ2-6; D is ambiguous. The V end was cut by 0 bases, the J end by 2 bases, with 8 bases between. CDR3 length equals 16 residues. Germline V gives CDR1 LNHDA, CDR2 SQIVND (reference sequence). The CDR3 sequence: CASSIDYLAGANVLTF. The CDR3 region has the DNA TGTGCCAGTAGTATAGATTATCTCGCTGGGGCCAACGTCCTGACTTTC.

The chain uses TRBV5-6 and TRBJ1-1; no firm D call. Trimming cost V 0 bases and J 1 base, with 7 bases left between them. The CDR3 has 14 residues. The germline V gene encodes CDR1 SGHDT and CDR2 YYEEEE. CDR3 amino acids: CASSLVHQNTEAFF. DNA for the CDR3: TGTGCCAGCAGCTTGGTACACCAGAACACTGAAGCTTTCTTT.

This chain connects TRBV2 to TRBJ1-2; 8 bases fit TRBD1. In germline, CDR1 is SNHLY, CDR2 FYNNEI. Losses at the gene ends were 2 bases for V and 7 bases for J; bases not matched to a gene: 3. The CDR3 is made up of 13 amino acids. This chain's CDR3 is CASSEQGAGGYTF. The CDR3 DNA reads TGTGCCAGCAGTGAACAGGGGGCTGGTGGCTACACCTTC.

This clone appeared a single time. V is TRBV5-1 and J is TRBJ2-7, with D perhaps TRBD2 (6 bases). The CDR3 length is 14 residues. CDR1 SGHRS and CDR2 YFSETQ come from the germline V gene. With 4 bases removed from V and 5 bases from J, the gap between germline ends came to 16 bases. CDR3 loop: CASSNMAPSDEQYF. The CDR3 DNA follows: TGCGCCAGCAGCAACATGGCCCCTAGCGACGAGCAGTACTTC.

The rearrangement uses TRBV5-1 and TRBJ1-2; D perhaps matches TRBD1 (5 bases). The CDR3 consists of 13 residues. Germline V gene lookup returns CDR1 SGHRS and CDR2 YFSETQ. Trimming shortened V by 5 bases and J by 2 bases, and 10 bases separated the two germline ends. The CDR3 DNA reads as TGCGCCAGCAGGGACATCGAAAACTATGGCTACACCTTC. Protein sequence: CASRDIENYGYTF.